This T cell receptor (beta chain) is drawn from a study of blood T cell repertoires in COVID-19. As for the study in general: Sample material is recorded as cDNA or gDNA derived from T cells, B-cell-depleted T cells, or PBMCs.

Study processing details: Reference gene primer amplification gave estimated nucleated cell counts. Assay: immunoSEQ multiplex PCR; the TCRdb copy retains only in-frame clones and omits some. V, J and clone size were drawn from that table, and D and trimming were deduced from the DNA. The sample lists 200,000 to 300,000 clones, approximately 89% occurring once. The CDR3 contains 19 residues. Germline V CDR1 and CDR2: SGHDT, YYEEEE. The V gene end was trimmed by 4 bases and the J gene end by 2 bases; junction bases not matched to a gene: 15. The sample was peripheral blood. This clonotype originated in a woman in her sixties or seventies who had recovered from COVID-19. The chain couples TRBV5-6 to TRBJ2-1; 10 nucleotides align to TRBD2. CDR3 sequence: CASSAPVAGGSIPYNEQFF. In DNA form, the CDR3 reads TGTGCCAGCAGCGCCCCTGTAGCGGGGGGCTCCATACCCTACAATGAGCAGTTCTTC.